This TCR beta chain was sequenced during a study of blood T cell repertoires in COVID-19. Turning to the study itself: The origin of the acute and convalescent COVID-19 samples was the United States, Italy and Spain. T cells, B-cell-depleted T cells, or PBMCs provided the cDNA or gDNA that served as material.

Authors' processing steps: Using reference gene primer amplification, nucleated cell counts were estimated. Profiled with immunoSEQ multiplex PCR; TCRdb holds only in-frame clones, not every one. V and J calls plus clone size are reproduced from that table; the DNA served to infer D and trimming. The sample lists some 210,000 clones, 80% to 85% seen once, with less than 20% in the top ten. The CDR3 is 14 amino acids. The germline V gene encodes CDR1 SGHAT and CDR2 FQNNGV. With 2 bases removed from V and 5 bases from J, the gap between germline ends came to 12 bases. The source of this sequence is a human donor in a cohort sampled during active COVID-19. Material: peripheral blood. The chain joins TRBV11-2 to TRBJ1-1, with D unclear. The CDR3 nucleotides read TGTGCCAGCAGCTTAATCGGGGAGCGGACTGAAGCTTTCTTT. Translation: CASSLIGERTEAFF. Full variable domain (missing parts from reference TRBV11-2 and TRBJ1-1): EAGVAQSPRYKIIEKRQSVAFWCNPISGHATLYWYQQILGQGPKLLIQFQNNGVVDDSQLPKDRFSAERLKGVDSTLKIQPAKLEDSAVYLCASSLIGERTEAFFGQGTRLTVV.